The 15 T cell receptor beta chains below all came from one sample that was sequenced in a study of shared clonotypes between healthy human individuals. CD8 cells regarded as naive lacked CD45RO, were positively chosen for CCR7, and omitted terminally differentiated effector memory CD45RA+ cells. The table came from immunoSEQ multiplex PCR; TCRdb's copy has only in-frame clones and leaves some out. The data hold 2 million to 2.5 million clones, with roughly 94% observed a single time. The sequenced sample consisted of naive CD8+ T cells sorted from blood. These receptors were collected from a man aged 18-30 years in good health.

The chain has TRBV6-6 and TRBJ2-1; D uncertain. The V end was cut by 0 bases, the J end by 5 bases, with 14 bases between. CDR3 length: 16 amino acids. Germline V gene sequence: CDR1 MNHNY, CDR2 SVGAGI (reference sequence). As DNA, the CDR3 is TGTGCCAGCAGTTACTCCGGGTATCTGCCCGACAATGAGCAGTTCTTC. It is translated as CASSYSGYLPDNEQFF.

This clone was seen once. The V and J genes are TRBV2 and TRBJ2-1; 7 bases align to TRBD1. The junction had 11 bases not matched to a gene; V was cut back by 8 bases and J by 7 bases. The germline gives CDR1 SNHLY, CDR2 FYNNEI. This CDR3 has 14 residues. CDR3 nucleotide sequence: TGTGCCAGCGAGGGGGCGGACCCGGGAAATGAGCAGTTCTTC. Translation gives CASEGADPGNEQFF.

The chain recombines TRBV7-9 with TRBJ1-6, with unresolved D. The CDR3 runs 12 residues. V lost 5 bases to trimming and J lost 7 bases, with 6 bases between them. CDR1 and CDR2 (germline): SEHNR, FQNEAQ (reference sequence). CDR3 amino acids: CASSLQNSPLHF. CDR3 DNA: TGTGCCAGCAGCCTACAGAATTCACCCCTCCACTTT.

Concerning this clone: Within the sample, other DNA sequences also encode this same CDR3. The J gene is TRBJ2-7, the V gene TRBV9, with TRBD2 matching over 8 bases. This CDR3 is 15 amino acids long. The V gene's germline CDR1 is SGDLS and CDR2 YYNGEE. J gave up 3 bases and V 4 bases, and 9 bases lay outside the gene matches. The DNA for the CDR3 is TGTGCCAGCAGCCCGGACGGGCTAGCGGGCTACGAGCAGTACTTC. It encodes CASSPDGLAGYEQYF.

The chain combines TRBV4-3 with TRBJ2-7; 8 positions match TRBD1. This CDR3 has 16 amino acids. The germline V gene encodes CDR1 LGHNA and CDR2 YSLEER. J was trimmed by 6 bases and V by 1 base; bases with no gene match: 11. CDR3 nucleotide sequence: TGCGCCAGCAGCCAAGTAGAGGGGACAGGTTGGAGCGAGCAGTACTTC. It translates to CASSQVEGTGWSEQYF.

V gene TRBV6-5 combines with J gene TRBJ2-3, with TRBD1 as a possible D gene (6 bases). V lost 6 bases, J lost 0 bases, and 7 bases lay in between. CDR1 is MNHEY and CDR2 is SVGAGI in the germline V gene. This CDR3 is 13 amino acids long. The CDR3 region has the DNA TGTGCCAGCAGCGGACAGAGCACAGATACGCAGTATTTT. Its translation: CASSGQSTDTQYF.

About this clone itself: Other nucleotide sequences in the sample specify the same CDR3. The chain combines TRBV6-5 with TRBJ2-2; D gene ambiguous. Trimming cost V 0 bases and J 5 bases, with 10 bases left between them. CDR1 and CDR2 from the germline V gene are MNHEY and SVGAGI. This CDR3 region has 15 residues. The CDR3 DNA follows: TGTGCCAGCAGTTACTCAACTCTGGGAACCGGGGAGCTGTTTTTT. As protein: CASSYSTLGTGELFF.

In nucleotides, the CDR3 is TGTGCCAGCAGCTTAGGTGGCTCCTTCTACGAGCAGTACTTC. As protein: CASSLGGSFYEQYF. The chain uses TRBV13 and TRBJ2-7; D is ambiguous. The CDR3 consists of 14 residues. The V gene's germline CDR1 is PRHDT and CDR2 FYEKMQ (reference sequence). Deletions cut 0 bases from V and 3 bases from J, with 9 bases between.

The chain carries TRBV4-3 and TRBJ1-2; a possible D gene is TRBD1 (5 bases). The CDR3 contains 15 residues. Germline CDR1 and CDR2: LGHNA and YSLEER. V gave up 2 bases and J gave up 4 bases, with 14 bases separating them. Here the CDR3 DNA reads TGCGCCAGCAGCCAATCCCTGACAGTAGTCTATGGCTACACCTTC. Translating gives CASSQSLTVVYGYTF.

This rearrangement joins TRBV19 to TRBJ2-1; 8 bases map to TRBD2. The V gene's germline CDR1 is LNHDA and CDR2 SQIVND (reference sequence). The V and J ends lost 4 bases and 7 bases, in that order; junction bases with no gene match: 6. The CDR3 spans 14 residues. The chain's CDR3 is CASSNSGETNEQFF. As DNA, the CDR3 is TGTGCCAGTAGTAATAGCGGGGAGACGAATGAGCAGTTCTTC.

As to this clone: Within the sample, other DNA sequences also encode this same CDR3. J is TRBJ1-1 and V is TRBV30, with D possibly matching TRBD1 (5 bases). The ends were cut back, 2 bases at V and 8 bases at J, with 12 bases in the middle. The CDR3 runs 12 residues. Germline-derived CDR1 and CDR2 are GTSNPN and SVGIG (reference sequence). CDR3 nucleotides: TGTGCCTGGAGTCACGGGGGGGTGGAAGCTTTCTTT. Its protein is CAWSHGGVEAFF. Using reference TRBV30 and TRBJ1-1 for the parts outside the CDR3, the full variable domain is SQTIHQWPATLVQPVGSPLSLECTVEGTSNPNLYWYRQAAGRGLQLLFYSVGIGQISSEVPQNLSASRPQDRQFILSSKKLLLSDSGFYLCAWSHGGVEAFFGQGTRLTVV.

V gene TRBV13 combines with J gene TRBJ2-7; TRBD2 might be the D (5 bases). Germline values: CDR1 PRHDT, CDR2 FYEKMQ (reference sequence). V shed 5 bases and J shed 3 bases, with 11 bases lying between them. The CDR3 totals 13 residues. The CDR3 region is CASSQRTGYEQYF. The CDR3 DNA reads TGTGCCAGCAGCCAACGGACTGGCTACGAGCAGTACTTC.

The CDR3 sequence: CASPAEPTYNEQFF. The CDR3 DNA reads as TGTGCCAGTCCAGCGGAACCGACCTACAATGAGCAGTTCTTC. This chain links TRBV5-8 with TRBJ2-1, with D possibly TRBD2 on 5 matching bases. Germline CDR1 and CDR2: SGHTS and YDEGEE. The length of the CDR3 is 14 residues. V lost 8 bases and J lost 2, with 14 bases in between.

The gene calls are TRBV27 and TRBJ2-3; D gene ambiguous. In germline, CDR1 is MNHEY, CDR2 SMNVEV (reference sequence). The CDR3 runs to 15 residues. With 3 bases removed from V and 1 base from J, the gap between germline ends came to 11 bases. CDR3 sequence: CASSLSDGRTDTQYF. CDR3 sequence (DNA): TGTGCCAGCAGTTTGTCCGACGGACGCACAGATACGCAGTATTTT.

CDR3: CASSWSGTLADTQYF. The CDR3 DNA reads as TGTGCCAGCAGCTGGTCCGGGACTCTCGCAGATACGCAGTATTTT. V usage is TRBV13 and J usage is TRBJ2-3; D is possibly TRBD2 (6 bases). The CDR3 extends over 15 amino acids. Deletions cut 4 bases from V and 4 bases from J, with 15 bases between. Germline assignment: CDR1 PRHDT and CDR2 FYEKMQ (reference sequence).